Below are 26 T cell receptor beta chains sequenced from a single sample in a study of cytomegalovirus exposure and HLA in healthy donors. Researchers ran the PCR with 60 Vbeta and 13 Jbeta primers. TCRdb's table, derived via immunoSEQ multiplex PCR, lists solely in-frame clones and lacks some. The table has approximately 95,000 clones, 78% seen once. Sequenced: PBMCs. The receptor set was obtained from a middle-aged woman in good health and CMV-seropositive.

This chain joins TRBV20-1 and TRBJ2-5; D gene uncertain. The ends were cut back, 6 bases at V and 7 bases at J, with 9 bases in the middle. The CDR3 consists of 10 residues. Looked up from germline, CDR1 is DFQATT and CDR2 is SNEGSKA (reference sequence). For the CDR3, the DNA is TGCAGTGCCGCAAACGGGACCCAGTACTTC. It encodes CSAANGTQYF.

The rearrangement links TRBV30 to TRBJ1-5; no clear D gene. This CDR3 region has 12 residues. Trimming pared 5 bases from V and 0 bases from J, leaving 5 bases between. CDR1 GTSNPN and CDR2 SVGIG come from the germline V gene (reference sequence). The CDR3, as DNA: TGTGCCTGGTCTTTTAGCAATCAGCCCCAGCATTTT. Amino acids: CAWSFSNQPQHF.

The J gene is TRBJ2-1, the V gene TRBV4-1, with 12 bases lining up with TRBD2. The CDR3 extends over 15 amino acids. CDR1 and CDR2 (germline): MGHRA, YSYEKL. Unmatched junction bases numbered 6, after V lost 4 bases and J lost 8 bases. DNA of the CDR3: TGCGCCAGCAGCCCCCGACTAGCGGGAGTACATGAGCAGTTCTTC. As protein: CASSPRLAGVHEQFF.

This clone is a singleton in its sample. This chain connects TRBV6-1 to TRBJ2-1, with D perhaps TRBD2 (5 bases). From germline, CDR1 is MNHNS and CDR2 SASEGT. The CDR3 length is 13 residues. V dropped 1 base and J dropped 6 bases, with 7 bases sitting between them. The CDR3 sequence is CASSEVSGNEQFF. CDR3 sequence (DNA): TGTGCCAGCAGTGAAGTGAGCGGCAATGAGCAGTTCTTC.

The CDR3 sequence is CASIFGTGVGETQYF. In DNA, the CDR3 is TGTGCCAGCATTTTCGGGACAGGGGTAGGCGAGACCCAGTACTTC. The chain couples TRBV6-1 to TRBJ2-5, with TRBD1 matching 10 bases. The CDR3 runs 15 residues. The germline V gene has CDR1 MNHNS and CDR2 SASEGT. Trimming took 7 bases from V and 5 from J; bases not matched to a gene: 10.

The V call is TRBV2, the J call TRBJ1-2; unclear D gene. There are 13 residues in the CDR3. Trimming cost V 3 bases and J 8 bases, with 13 bases left between them. The V gene's germline CDR1 is SNHLY and CDR2 FYNNEI. In DNA, the CDR3 is TGTGCCAGCAGTGATAAGCCAGGAATCGGCTACACCTTC. Translation: CASSDKPGIGYTF.

This chain joins TRBV7-9 and TRBJ2-3; a possible D gene is TRBD2 (7 bases). Germline lookup yields CDR1 SEHNR and CDR2 FQNEAQ (reference sequence). V shed 5 bases and J shed 5 bases, with 17 bases lying between them. The CDR3 length is 15 residues. In DNA form, the CDR3 reads TGTGCCAGCAGCCCATACCGGGGGGCGCAAGATACGCAGTATTTT. Protein: CASSPYRGAQDTQYF.

This chain uses TRBV25-1 with TRBJ1-1; perhaps TRBD1 as D (6 bases). Trimming removed 5 bases from V and 9 bases from J, with 13 bases in between. Germline CDR1 and CDR2: MGHDK and SYGVNS. The length of the CDR3 is 12 residues. This CDR3 reads CASSRQGSQAFF. CDR3 nucleotides: TGTGCCAGCAGTCGCCAGGGGAGCCAAGCTTTCTTT. Together with reference TRBV25-1 and TRBJ1-1, the CDR3 gives the full variable domain: EADIYQTPRYLVIGTGKKITLECSQTMGHDKMYWYQQDPGMELHLIHYSYGVNSTEKGDLSSESTVSRIRTEHFPLTLESARPSHTSQYLCASSRQGSQAFFGQGTRLTVV.

CDR3 coding DNA: TGTGCCAGCTCCTCCGGACAGGGGCAAGAAAAACTGTTTTTT. Translation gives CASSSGQGQEKLFF. The genes are TRBV18 and TRBJ1-4; TRBD1 aligns across 9 bases. The CDR3 covers 14 residues. V trimming: 6 bases; J trimming: 8 bases; junction bases outside the gene matches: 7. Germline CDR1 is KGHSH and CDR2 is LQKENI.

A few counts support this clone. The CDR3 reads CASSLRAGGALYEQFF. For the CDR3, the DNA is TGCGCCAGCAGCCTACGAGCGGGAGGGGCTTTGTATGAGCAGTTCTTC. The chain joins TRBV4-1 to TRBJ2-1; TRBD2 matches at 10 bases. The CDR3 runs to 16 residues. V lost 4 bases to trimming and J lost 8 bases; unmatched junction nucleotides: 11. Germline CDR1 is MGHRA and CDR2 is YSYEKL.

J is TRBJ2-5 and V is TRBV28, with 12 bases matching TRBD2. The germline gives CDR1 MDHEN, CDR2 SYDVKM. The CDR3 is made up of 14 amino acids. V lost 5 bases and J lost 5; bases outside the gene matches: 3. As DNA, the CDR3 is TGTGCCAGCAGTCTAGCGGGAGGGGAGGAGACCCAGTACTTC. Translated: CASSLAGGEETQYF.

This clone showed up just a few times. The chain links TRBV20-1 to TRBJ1-4; D may be TRBD1 (5 bases). The CDR3 is made up of 11 amino acids. The germline V and J ends were trimmed by 5 bases and 13 bases, with 14 bases remaining between them. Germline CDR1 and CDR2: DFQATT and SNEGSKA (reference sequence). CDR3 sequence: CSAEQGLRLFF. The CDR3 nucleotides are TGCAGTGCTGAGCAGGGATTACGACTGTTTTTT.

This clone was observed a handful of times. In nucleotides, the CDR3 is TGTGCCAGCAGTCCGGGACAGGGATCCTACGAGCAGTACTTC. It codes for CASSPGQGSYEQYF. The chain uses TRBV28 and TRBJ2-7, with 9 bases lining up with TRBD1. This CDR3 contains 14 residues. Germline V lookup: CDR1 MDHEN, CDR2 SYDVKM. V shed 5 bases and J 1 base; nucleotides not matched to a gene: 3. The variable domain in full, with the rest retrieved from reference TRBV28 and TRBJ2-7, is DVKVTQSSRYLVKRTGEKVFLECVQDMDHENMFWYRQDPGLGLRLIYFSYDVKMKEKGDIPEGYSVSREKKERFSLILESASTNQTSMYLCASSPGQGSYEQYFGPGTRLTVT.

The gene calls are TRBV5-1 and TRBJ1-2; 8 bases fit TRBD1. CDR1 and CDR2 from the germline V gene are SGHRS and YFSETQ. There are 13 residues in the CDR3. With V trimmed by 7 bases and J by 6 bases, 8 bases remained unmatched. Written as DNA, the CDR3 is TGCGCCAGCGGGGAGGCAGGGGGCGATGGCTACACCTTC. It yields the protein CASGEAGGDGYTF.

The V call is TRBV6-6, the J call TRBJ2-1; 9 positions match TRBD2. V shed 5 bases and J 7 bases; nucleotides not matched to a gene: 9. This CDR3 is 15 amino acids long. The V gene's germline CDR1 is MNHNY and CDR2 SVGAGI (reference sequence). The CDR3 sequence is CASSRLAGVANEQFF. In DNA, the CDR3 is TGTGCCAGCAGTCGCTTAGCGGGAGTAGCAAATGAGCAGTTCTTC.

The J gene is TRBJ1-2, the V gene TRBV28; TRBD1 is a possible D gene (6 bases). V dropped 4 bases and J dropped 3 bases, with 9 bases sitting between them. The germline V gene has CDR1 MDHEN and CDR2 SYDVKM. The CDR3 length is 13 residues. CDR3 in DNA: TGTGCCAGCAGTTCTTGGACAGACTATGGCTACACCTTC. It yields the protein CASSSWTDYGYTF.

The chain couples TRBV4-2 to TRBJ2-2, with unresolved D. Germline CDR1 LGHNA, CDR2 YNFKEQ. V shed 3 bases and J shed 6 bases, with 11 bases lying between them. This CDR3 is 14 amino acids long. The CDR3 nucleotides read TGTGCCAGCAGCCAGCGCGAAGTGGCCGGGGAGCTGTTTTTT. Its translation: CASSQREVAGELFF.

The rearrangement uses TRBV2 and TRBJ1-1; a possible D gene is TRBD1 (6 bases). V shed 6 bases and J shed 3 bases, with 11 bases lying between them. This CDR3 is built from 13 residues. Germline-derived CDR1 and CDR2 are SNHLY and FYNNEI. The CDR3 reads CASRTYRDTEAFF. The CDR3 DNA sequence: TGTGCCAGCAGAACTTACAGGGACACTGAAGCTTTCTTT.

V and J are TRBV5-1 and TRBJ2-3, with TRBD1 identical over 11 bases. The CDR3 length is 15 residues. V shed 4 bases and J 6 bases; nucleotides not matched to a gene: 7. Germline CDR1 is SGHRS and CDR2 is YFSETQ. The CDR3 nucleotides are TGCGCCAGCAGCCCCGGACAGGGGGCAAGTGATACGCAGTATTTT. As protein: CASSPGQGASDTQYF.

This clone was recorded a few times. The chain couples TRBV11-2 to TRBJ2-3; 9 nucleotides align to TRBD2. The CDR3 runs to 16 residues. The germline V gene encodes CDR1 SGHAT and CDR2 FQNNGV. Germline trimming cut 1 base from V and 0 bases from J; bases unmatched to any gene: 2. The CDR3 here is CASSLGLAVSTDTQYF. The CDR3 region has the DNA TGTGCCAGCAGCTTAGGACTAGCGGTTAGCACAGATACGCAGTATTTT.

The V and J genes are TRBV7-8 and TRBJ2-7; TRBD2 matches at 7 bases. The CDR3 extends over 16 amino acids. V gave up 1 base and J gave up 0 bases; unmatched junction bases: 6. The V gene's germline CDR1 is SGHVS and CDR2 FQNEAQ. CDR3 residues: CASSLGPSGISYEQYF. The CDR3 DNA reads as TGTGCCAGCAGCTTAGGGCCTAGCGGTATCTCCTACGAGCAGTACTTC.

V and J are TRBV29-1 and TRBJ2-7, with D maybe TRBD2 (6 bases). The V end lost 5 bases, the J end lost 1 base, and 12 bases lay between the germline ends. The germline V gene has CDR1 SQVTM and CDR2 ANQGSEA. The CDR3 has 13 amino acids. The CDR3 is CSVHVRESYEQYF. As DNA, the CDR3 is TGCAGCGTTCACGTCCGGGAGTCCTACGAGCAGTACTTC.

The V and J genes are TRBV1 and TRBJ2-3; TRBD1 is the table's D call, not checked against the DNA. TRBV1 corresponds to a pseudogene. The CDR3 covers 18 residues. In DNA form, the CDR3 reads TGCACCAGCAGCCAAGATCTAGTACTACTCGGTCAGGGAGATACGCAGTATTTT. Translating gives CTSSQDLVLLGQGDTQYF.

Turning to this clone: The junction shows a germline mismatch at one end, possibly a read error. The genes are TRBV7-9 and TRBJ1-2; D remains unclear. Looked up from germline, CDR1 is SEHNR and CDR2 is FQNEAQ (reference sequence). CDR3 length equals 13 residues. CDR3 DNA: TGTTCCAGCAGCTTAGAAGTGGCCTATGGCTACACCTTC. Its protein is CSSSLEVAYGYTF.

CDR3 nucleotides: TGTGCCAGCTCACCACCGTCGAGGGAGTCCTACGAGCAGTACTTC. Amino acid sequence: CASSPPSRESYEQYF. This rearrangement joins TRBV18 to TRBJ2-7; D possibly corresponds to TRBD2 (5 bases). The CDR3 runs to 15 residues. With 0 bases removed from V and 1 base from J, the gap between germline ends came to 10 bases. The germline gives CDR1 KGHSH, CDR2 LQKENI.

The CDR3 DNA sequence: TGTGCCAGCAGCGGACGATATAGGGGTGAGCAGTTCTTC. It yields the protein CASSGRYRGEQFF. The chain couples TRBV7-2 to TRBJ2-1; tentatively, D is TRBD1 (5 bases). Germline CDR1 SGHTA, CDR2 FQGNSA. Trimming stripped 5 bases from V and 9 bases from J, with 14 bases between. This CDR3 region has 13 residues.